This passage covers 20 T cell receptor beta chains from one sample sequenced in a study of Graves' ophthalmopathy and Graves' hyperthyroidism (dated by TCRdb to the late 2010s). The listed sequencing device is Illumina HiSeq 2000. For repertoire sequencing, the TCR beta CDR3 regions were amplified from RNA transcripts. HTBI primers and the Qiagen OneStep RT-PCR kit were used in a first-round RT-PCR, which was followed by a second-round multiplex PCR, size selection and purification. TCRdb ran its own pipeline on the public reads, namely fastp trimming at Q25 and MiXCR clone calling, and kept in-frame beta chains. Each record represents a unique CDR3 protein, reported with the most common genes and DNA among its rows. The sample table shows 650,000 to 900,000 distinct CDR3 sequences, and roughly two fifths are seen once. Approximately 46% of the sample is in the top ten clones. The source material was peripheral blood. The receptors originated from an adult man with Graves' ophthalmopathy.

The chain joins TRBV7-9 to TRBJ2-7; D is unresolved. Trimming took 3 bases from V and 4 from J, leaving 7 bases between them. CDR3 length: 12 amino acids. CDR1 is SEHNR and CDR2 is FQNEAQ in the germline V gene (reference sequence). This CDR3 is CASSFEVYEQYF. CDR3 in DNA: TGTGCCAGCAGCTTCGAGGTTTACGAGCAGTACTTC.

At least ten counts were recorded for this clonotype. The CDR3 sequence is CASSLDHTARKSGANVLTF. Written as DNA, the CDR3 is TGTGCCAGCAGCTTAGATCACACAGCAAGAAAGTCTGGGGCCAACGTCCTGACTTTC. The rearrangement joins TRBV11-2 to TRBJ2-6, with D unresolved. This CDR3 comprises 19 residues. Germline V gene data show CDR1 as SGHAT and CDR2 as FQNNGV. Between the trimmed V and J ends, which lost 0 bases and 1 base, there was a span of 16 bases.

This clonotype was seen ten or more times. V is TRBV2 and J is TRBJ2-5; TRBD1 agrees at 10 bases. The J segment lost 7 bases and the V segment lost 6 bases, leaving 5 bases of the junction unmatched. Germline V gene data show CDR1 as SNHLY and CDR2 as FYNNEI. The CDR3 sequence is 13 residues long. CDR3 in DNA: TGTGCCAGCAGCGAGGACAGGGGGGGGACCCAGTACTTC. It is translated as CASSEDRGGTQYF.

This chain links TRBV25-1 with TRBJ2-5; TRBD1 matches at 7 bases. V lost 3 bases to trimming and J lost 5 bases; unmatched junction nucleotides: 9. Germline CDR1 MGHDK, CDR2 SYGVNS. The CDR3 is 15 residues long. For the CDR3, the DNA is TGTGCCAGCAGTGACCTTACAGGGGTTCGTGAGACCCAGTACTTC. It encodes CASSDLTGVRETQYF.

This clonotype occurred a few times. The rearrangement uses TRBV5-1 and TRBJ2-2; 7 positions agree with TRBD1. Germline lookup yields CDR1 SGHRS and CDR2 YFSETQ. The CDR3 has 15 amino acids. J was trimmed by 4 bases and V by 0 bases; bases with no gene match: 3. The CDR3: CASSLVRGSTGELFF. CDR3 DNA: TGCGCCAGCAGCTTGGTCAGGGGGAGCACCGGGGAGCTGTTTTTT.

The CDR3 nucleotides read TGTGCCAGCAGCTTAGGACTAGCGGACCAAGAGACCCAGTACTTC. Translation gives CASSLGLADQETQYF. This chain uses TRBV7-9 with TRBJ2-5; 9 nucleotides agree with TRBD2. J lost 0 bases, V lost 1 base, and 0 bases had no gene match. The CDR3 extends over 15 amino acids. The germline CDR1 and CDR2 sequences are SEHNR and FQNEAQ (reference sequence). The full variable domain, in which reference TRBV7-9 and TRBJ2-5 provide the parts outside the CDR3, is DTGVSQNPRHKITKRGQNVTFRCDPISEHNRLYWYRQTLGQGPEFLTYFQNEAQLEKSRLLSDRFSAERPKGSFSTLEIQRTEQGDSAMYLCASSLGLADQETQYFGPGTRLLVL.

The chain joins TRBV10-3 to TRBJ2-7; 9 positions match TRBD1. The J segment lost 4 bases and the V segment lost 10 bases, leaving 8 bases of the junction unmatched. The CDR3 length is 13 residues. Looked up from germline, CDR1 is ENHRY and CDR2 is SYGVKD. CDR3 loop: CASGRDRDYEQYF. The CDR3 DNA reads TGTGCCAGCGGCCGGGACAGGGATTACGAGCAGTACTTC.

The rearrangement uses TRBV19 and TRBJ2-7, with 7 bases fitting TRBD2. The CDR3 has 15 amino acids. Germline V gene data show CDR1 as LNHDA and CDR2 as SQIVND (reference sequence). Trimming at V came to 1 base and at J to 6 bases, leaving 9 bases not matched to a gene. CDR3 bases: TGTGCCAGTAGTATAGCGTTAGTCGGGAGGTCCGAGCAGTACTTC. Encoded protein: CASSIALVGRSEQYF.

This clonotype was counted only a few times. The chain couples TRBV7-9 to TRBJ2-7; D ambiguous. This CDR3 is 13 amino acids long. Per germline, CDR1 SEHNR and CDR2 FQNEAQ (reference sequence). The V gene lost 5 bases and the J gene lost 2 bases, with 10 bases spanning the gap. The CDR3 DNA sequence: TGTGCCAGCAGCCAGGCGCTGGCCTACGAGCAGTACTTC. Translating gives CASSQALAYEQYF.

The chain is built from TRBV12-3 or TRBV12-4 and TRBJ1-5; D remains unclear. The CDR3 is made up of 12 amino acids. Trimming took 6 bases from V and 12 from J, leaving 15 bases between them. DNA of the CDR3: TGTGCCAGCAGCCTCGACACCCGGTTCCAGCATTTT. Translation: CASSLDTRFQHF.

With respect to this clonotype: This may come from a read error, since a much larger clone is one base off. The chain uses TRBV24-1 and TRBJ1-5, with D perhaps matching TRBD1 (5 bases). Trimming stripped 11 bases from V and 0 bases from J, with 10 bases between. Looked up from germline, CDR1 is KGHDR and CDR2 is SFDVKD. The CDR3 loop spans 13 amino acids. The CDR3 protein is CASRDCSNQPQHF. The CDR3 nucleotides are TGTGCCAGCAGGGACTGTAGCAATCAGCCCCAGCATTTT.

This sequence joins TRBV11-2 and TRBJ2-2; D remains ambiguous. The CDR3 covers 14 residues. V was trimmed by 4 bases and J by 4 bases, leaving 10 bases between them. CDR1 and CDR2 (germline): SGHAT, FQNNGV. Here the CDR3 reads CASSSTWGTGELFF. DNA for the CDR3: TGTGCCAGCAGCTCTACCTGGGGCACCGGGGAGCTGTTTTTT.

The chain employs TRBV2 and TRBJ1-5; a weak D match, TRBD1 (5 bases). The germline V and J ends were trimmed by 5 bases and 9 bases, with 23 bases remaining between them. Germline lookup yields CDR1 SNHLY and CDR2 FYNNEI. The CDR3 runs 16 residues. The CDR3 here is CASSLRAGGAWAPQHF. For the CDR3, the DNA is TGTGCCAGCAGTTTAAGAGCGGGCGGGGCCTGGGCGCCCCAGCATTTT.

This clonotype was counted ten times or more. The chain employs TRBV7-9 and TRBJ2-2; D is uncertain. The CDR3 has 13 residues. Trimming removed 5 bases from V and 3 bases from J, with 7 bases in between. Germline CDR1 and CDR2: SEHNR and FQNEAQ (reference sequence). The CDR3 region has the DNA TGTGCCAGCAGCCCACGTGACACCGGGGAGCTGTTTTTT. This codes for CASSPRDTGELFF.

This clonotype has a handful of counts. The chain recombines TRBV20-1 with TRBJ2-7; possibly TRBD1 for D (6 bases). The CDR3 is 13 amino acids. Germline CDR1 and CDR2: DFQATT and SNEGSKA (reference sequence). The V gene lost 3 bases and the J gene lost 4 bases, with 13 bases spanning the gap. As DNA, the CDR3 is TGCAGTGCTAGCCAAGGGGGTAGATACGAGCAGTACTTC. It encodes CSASQGGRYEQYF.

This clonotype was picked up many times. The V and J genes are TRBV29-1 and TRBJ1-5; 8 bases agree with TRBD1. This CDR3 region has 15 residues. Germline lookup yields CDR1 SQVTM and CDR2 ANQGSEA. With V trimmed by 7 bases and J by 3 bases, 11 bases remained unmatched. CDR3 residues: CSDTTGGQANQPQHF. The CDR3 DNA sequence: TGCAGCGACACGACGGGGGGACAGGCCAATCAGCCCCAGCATTTT.

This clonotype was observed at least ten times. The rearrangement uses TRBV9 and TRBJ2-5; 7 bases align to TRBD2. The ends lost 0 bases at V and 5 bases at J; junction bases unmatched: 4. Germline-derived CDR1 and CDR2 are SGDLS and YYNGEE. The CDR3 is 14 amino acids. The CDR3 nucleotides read TGTGCCAGCAGCGTAGAACTAGCGAGCGAGACCCAGTACTTC. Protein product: CASSVELASETQYF. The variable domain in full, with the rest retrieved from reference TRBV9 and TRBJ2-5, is DSGVTQTPKHLITATGQRVTLRCSPRSGDLSVYWYQQSLDQGLQFLIQYYNGEERAKGNILERFSAQQFPDLHSELNLSSLELGDSALYFCASSVELASETQYFGPGTRLLVL.

The CDR3: CATSDATGDQPQHF. The CDR3 region has the DNA TGTGCCACCAGTGATGCTACAGGGGATCAGCCCCAGCATTTT. V usage is TRBV24-1 and J usage is TRBJ1-5, with TRBD1 matching 7 bases. The germline V gene encodes CDR1 KGHDR and CDR2 SFDVKD. The CDR3 is 14 amino acids. Trimming at V came to 3 bases and at J to 5 bases, leaving 3 bases not matched to a gene.

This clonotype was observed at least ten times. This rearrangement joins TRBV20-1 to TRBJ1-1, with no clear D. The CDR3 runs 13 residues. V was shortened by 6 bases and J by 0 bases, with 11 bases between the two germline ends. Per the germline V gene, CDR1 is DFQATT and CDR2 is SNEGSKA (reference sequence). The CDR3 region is CSARTDLNTEAFF. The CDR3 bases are TGCAGTGCAAGGACCGATTTGAACACTGAAGCTTTCTTT.

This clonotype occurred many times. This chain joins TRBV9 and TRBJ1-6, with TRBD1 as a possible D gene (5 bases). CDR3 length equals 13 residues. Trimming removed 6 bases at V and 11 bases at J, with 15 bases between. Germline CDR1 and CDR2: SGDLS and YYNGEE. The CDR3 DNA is TGTGCCAGCAACCGGGACGGACGGGCACCCCTCCACTTT. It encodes CASNRDGRAPLHF.